The text below deals with one T cell receptor (beta chain). Its cognate antigen has yet to be identified. The sample holds no much larger clone one base away, and base qualities are not on file. Every donor in the study was a healthy Caucasian. The twin cohort comprised three pairs of female monozygotic twins, all aged about 18 to 29 years. Positive isolation kits from Invitrogen were used to isolate the CD4+ and CD8+ T cell populations. Library preparation employed 5' RACE. Instrument used: Illumina HiSeq 2000. Template switching added a universal primer binding site, and the final cDNA carried a unique molecular identifier that allowed TCR cDNA molecules to be counted accurately. Specific primers in the conserved constant-segment region were used to synthesize first-strand cDNA for TCR alpha and beta chains. To control for contamination, every cDNA library was double barcoded, receiving both a SMART-Mk sample barcode and Illumina barcodes. TruSeq adapter sequences along with Illumina sample barcodes were introduced in two successive PCR steps. Sequencing of the TCR alpha and beta cDNA libraries was done on the Illumina HiSeq platform using custom primers. Under the source paper's analysis protocol: MiGEC processed the raw reads to extract unique molecular identifiers, while MiXCR was used to determine the CDR3 positions. Recombination models were inferred per individual with the repgenHMM and IGoR tools using an EM algorithm. The tcR package in R was used for shared clonotype analysis, with sharing normalized by the product of cloneset sizes. To study raw recombination without the effects of thymic and clonal selection, out-of-frame nonproductive sequences were analyzed. The public reads were quality trimmed at Q25 with fastp and then assembled into clones with MiXCR by TCRdb, keeping productive beta chains. CDR3 protein sequences are deduplicated, and each keeps its most common genes and DNA. V and J calls and clone size were set by TCRdb, not the authors. For this sample there are roughly 190,000 distinct CDR3 sequences; more than 15% appear just once. The ten most abundant clones make up around two fifths of the sample.

The data originate from a study of identical twins (dated by TCRdb to the mid-2010s). As for the study more broadly: To test whether fetal clonotypes persist, this study deep-sequenced TCR alpha and beta repertoires from monozygotic twins, from unrelated adults of various ages, and from cord blood. Replicate twin experiments were performed at different times using different library preparation protocols to rule out contamination. The full study reports these points: Abundant cord blood beta clonotypes carried fewer insertions; young adult naive repertoires showed a weaker similar trend, while memory repertoires showed none. Because the same donors could not be followed over many years, the conclusions relied on cross-sectional statistical analysis. Compared with coincidental sharing between unrelated individuals, out-of-frame TCR alpha sequences shared between twins had an excess of sequences with low generation probability. Recombination models systematically underestimated out-of-frame TCR alpha sharing in monozygotic twins but agreed with sharing between unrelated individuals. Excess twin sharing in beta out-of-frame sequences was weaker because fewer shared sequences lowered the signal-to-noise ratio. Zero-insertion analyses could be partly confounded by invariant T cells such as MAIT and iNKT, though diverse VJ usage argued against such confounding for most clonotypes.

Including cysteine and phenylalanine, the CDR3 has 14 amino acids. Just the 42-base CDR3 DNA is kept, in frame starting at base 1. V is pared back by 1 base and J by 7 bases, with 13 bases lying between the germline termini. The germline V gene supplies CDR1 SGHVS and CDR2 FNYEAQ. These data also featured in a second study, about T cells expressing NK-cell markers. Looking at the second paper: Three sorted T-cell subsets (CD3+CD56+NKG2C+, CD3+CD56+NKG2C- and CD3+CD56-NKG2C+) from fewer than 10 donors had their TCR beta-chain repertoires profiled. Seven of the eight sequenced donors were HCMV-seropositive and one was HCMV-seronegative. In several experiments an anti-gammadeltaTCR antibody was added to restrict sorting to alphabetaTCR-expressing T cells. For six donors, the dominant CD3+CD56+NKG2C+ clonotypes were among the top 10 CD8+ clonotypes and accounted for roughly 1.0-8% of CD8+ T cells. Those dominant clonotypes were again the most abundant among CD3+CD56-NKG2C+ cells in four donors, at roughly 25-65%. It remained unclear whether the expanded NKG2C-expressing T cell clones were specific for HCMV antigens. The study sequenced eight donors, all healthy volunteers chosen at random: three men and five women. To determine HCMV serostatus, a commercial ELISA kit was used to detect HCMV-specific IgG in serum. MIGEC was used to demultiplex reads and group the reads by UMI, and MiTCR was used to assemble and quantify clonotypes. To remove erroneous sequences, TCR cDNA sequences were retained only when supported by two or more reads. The tcR package was used for downstream repertoire analysis, and clonotypes were matched between fractions using CDR3 nucleotide sequence together with V segment. Antigen specificity was annotated against VDJdb with VDJmatch, allowing one amino acid substitution in CDR3.

The origin of this receptor is a young woman in good health. The sample was CD8+ T cells sorted from blood. The chain employs TRBV7-6 and TRBJ1-1, with the D segment identity uncertain. DNA sequence: TGTGCCAGCAGCTTAGAGTTGGCAGCGAATGAAGCTTTCTTT. It encodes CASSLELAANEAFF.